This TCR beta chain came from a study of OX40 agonist ivuxolimab in advanced cancers. About the study: Patients were dosed with the agonistic anti-OX40 (CD134) antibody ivuxolimab. At doses from 0.01 to 10 mg/kg, patients were given intravenous ivuxolimab every 2 weeks.

Sequencing was performed with immunoSEQ multiplex PCR; in TCRdb, only in-frame clones are kept and a portion is missing. The table has some 50,000 clones, roughly 90% seen once. Overall study findings and caveats: At 0.1 to 3.0 mg/kg, clonal expansion of CD4+ and CD8+ blood T cells had occurred by week 6.

For this clone: The antigen is undetermined.

The receptor's source is an adult with an advanced solid tumor such as melanoma, head and neck, liver or kidney cancer. The sequences come from CD4+ or CD8+ T cells sorted from blood, collected in a trial of the OX40 agonist ivuxolimab.

As DNA, the CDR3 is TGTGCCAGCAGGGGGTCGACTAGCTACGAGCAGTACTTC. It encodes CASRGSTSYEQYF. This chain uses TRBV7-9 with TRBJ2-5; D might be TRBD2 (6 bases). The DNA end is a closer match to TRBJ2-7, so the J assignment may be wrong. This CDR3 comprises 13 residues. Germline-derived CDR1 and CDR2 are SEHNR and FQNEAQ (reference sequence).